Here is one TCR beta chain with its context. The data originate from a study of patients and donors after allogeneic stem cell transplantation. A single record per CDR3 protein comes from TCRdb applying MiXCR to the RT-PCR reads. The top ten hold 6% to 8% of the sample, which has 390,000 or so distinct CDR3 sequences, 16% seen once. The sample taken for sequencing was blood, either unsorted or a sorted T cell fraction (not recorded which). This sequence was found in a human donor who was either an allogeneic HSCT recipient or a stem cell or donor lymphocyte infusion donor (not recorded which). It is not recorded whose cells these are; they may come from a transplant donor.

CDR3 region: CASSLEWIAGVRNEQFF. The DNA of the CDR3 is TGTGCCAGCAGCTTAGAGTGGATAGCGGGAGTGAGGAATGAGCAGTTCTTC. The chain recombines TRBV11-2 with TRBJ2-1; 9 nucleotides agree with TRBD2. The CDR3 totals 17 residues. In germline, CDR1 is SGHAT, CDR2 FQNNGV. Trimming took 0 bases from V and 7 from J; bases not matched to a gene: 10.